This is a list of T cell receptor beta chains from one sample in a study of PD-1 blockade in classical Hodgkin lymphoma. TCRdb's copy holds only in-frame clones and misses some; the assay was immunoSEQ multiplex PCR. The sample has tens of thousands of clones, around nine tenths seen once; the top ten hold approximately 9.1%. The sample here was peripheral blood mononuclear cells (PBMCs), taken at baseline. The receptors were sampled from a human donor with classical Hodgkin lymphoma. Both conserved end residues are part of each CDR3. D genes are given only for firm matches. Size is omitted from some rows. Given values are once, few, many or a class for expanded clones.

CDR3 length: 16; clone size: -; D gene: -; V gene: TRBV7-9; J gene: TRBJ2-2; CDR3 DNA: TGTGCCAGCAGCTTAGGAGAGCGGGTGGCCACCGGGGAGCTGTTTTTT; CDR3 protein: CASSLGERVATGELFF
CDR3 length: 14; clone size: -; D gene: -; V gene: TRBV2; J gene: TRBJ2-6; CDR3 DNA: TGTGCCAGCAGCGACGTCTCTGGGGCCAACGTCCTGACTTTC; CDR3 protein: CASSDVSGANVLTF
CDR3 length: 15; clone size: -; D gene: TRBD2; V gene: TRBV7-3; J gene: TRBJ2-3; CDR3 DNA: TGTGCCAGCAGCTCCACTAGCGGAGGGGCAGATACGCAGTATTTT; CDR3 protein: CASSSTSGGADTQYF
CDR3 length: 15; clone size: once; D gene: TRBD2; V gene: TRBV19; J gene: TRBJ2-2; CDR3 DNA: TGTGCCAGTATCCATCGGGGGGCGAACACCGGGGAGCTGTTTTTT; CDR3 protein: CASIHRGANTGELFF
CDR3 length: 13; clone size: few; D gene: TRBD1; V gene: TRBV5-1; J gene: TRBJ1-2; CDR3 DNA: TGCGCCAGCAGTTCTGGACAGGAGAGGGGCTACACCTTC; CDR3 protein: CASSSGQERGYTF
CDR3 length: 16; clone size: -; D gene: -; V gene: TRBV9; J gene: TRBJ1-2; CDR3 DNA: TGTGCCAGCAGCGCCGAAATGTCAGGGGCGCTGAATGGCTACACCTTC; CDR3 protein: CASSAEMSGALNGYTF
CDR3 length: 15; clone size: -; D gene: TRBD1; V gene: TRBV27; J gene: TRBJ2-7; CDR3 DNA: TGTGCCAGCAGTCTTCCGGGACAGGCCCCCTACGAGCAGTACTTC; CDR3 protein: CASSLPGQAPYEQYF
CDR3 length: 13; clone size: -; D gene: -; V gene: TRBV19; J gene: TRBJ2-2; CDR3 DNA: TGTGCCAGTAGCACCCAGGGGACCGGGGAGCTGTTTTTT; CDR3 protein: CASSTQGTGELFF
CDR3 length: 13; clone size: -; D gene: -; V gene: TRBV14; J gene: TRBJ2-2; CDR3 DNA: TGTGCCAGCAGCCAAGTTTTTACCGGGGAGCTGTTTTTT; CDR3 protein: CASSQVFTGELFF
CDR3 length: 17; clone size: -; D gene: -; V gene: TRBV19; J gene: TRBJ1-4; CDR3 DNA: TGTGCCAGTAGTAACGAGGGACCTCTAGCAACTAATGAAAAACTGTTTTTT; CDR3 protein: CASSNEGPLATNEKLFF
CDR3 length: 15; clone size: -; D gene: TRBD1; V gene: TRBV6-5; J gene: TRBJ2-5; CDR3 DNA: TGTGCCAGCAGTTACACAGGGACAGCCCAAGAGACCCAGTACTTC; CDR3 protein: CASSYTGTAQETQYF
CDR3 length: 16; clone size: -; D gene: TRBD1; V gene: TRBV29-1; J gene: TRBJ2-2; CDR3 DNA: TGCCGGAGTGCCAGGACAGGCGTATCCCACACCGGGGAGCTGTTTTTT; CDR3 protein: CRSARTGVSHTGELFF
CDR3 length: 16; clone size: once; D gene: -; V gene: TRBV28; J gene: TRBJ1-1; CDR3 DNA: TGTGCCAGCAGCCCTCAACAGGGCCCGGCCTACACTGAAGCTTTCTTT; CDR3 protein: CASSPQQGPAYTEAFF
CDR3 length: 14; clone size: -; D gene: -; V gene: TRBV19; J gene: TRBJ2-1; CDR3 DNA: TGTGCCAGTAGTATAGCGGGGGAAAACAATGAGCAGTTCTTC; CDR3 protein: CASSIAGENNEQFF
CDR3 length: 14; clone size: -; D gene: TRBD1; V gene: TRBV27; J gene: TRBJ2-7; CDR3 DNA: TGTGCCAGCAGGGCCGGGACAGGGGCCTACGAGCAGTACTTC; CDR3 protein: CASRAGTGAYEQYF
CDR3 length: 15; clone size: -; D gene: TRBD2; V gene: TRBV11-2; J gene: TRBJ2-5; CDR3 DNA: TGTGCCAGCAGCTTACGACTAGCGGGAGGTGAGACCCAGTACTTC; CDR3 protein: CASSLRLAGGETQYF
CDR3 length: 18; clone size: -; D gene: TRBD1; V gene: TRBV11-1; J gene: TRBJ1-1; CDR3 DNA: TGTGCCAGCACCGACAGGGGGTCTTTCAGTGGCATGAACACTGAAGCTTTCTTT; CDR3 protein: CASTDRGSFSGMNTEAFF
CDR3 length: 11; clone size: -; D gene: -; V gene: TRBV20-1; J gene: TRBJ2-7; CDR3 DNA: TGCAGTGCTAGGGATAGCTACGAGCAGTACTTC; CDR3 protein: CSARDSYEQYF
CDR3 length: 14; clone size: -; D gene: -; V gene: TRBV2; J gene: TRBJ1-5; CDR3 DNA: TGTGCCAGCAATCCATTCAGGGGAAGGCAGCCCCAGCATTTT; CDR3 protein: CASNPFRGRQPQHF
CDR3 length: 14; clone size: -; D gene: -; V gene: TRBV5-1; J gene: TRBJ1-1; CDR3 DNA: TGCGCCAGCAGCTTGGATCCCAGGGCCACTGAAGCTTTCTTT; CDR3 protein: CASSLDPRATEAFF
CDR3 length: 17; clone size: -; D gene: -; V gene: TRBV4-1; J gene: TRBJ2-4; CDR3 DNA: TGCGCCAGCAGCCATGGTATCCAAACTCTAGCCAAAAACATTCAGTACTTC; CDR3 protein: CASSHGIQTLAKNIQYF
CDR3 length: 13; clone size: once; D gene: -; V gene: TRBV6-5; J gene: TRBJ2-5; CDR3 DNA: TGTGCCAGCAGTTCCCAGATCCAAGAGACCCAGTACTTC; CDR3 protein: CASSSQIQETQYF
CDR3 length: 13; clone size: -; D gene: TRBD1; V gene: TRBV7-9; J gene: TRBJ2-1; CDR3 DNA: TGTGCCAGCAGCCGGGACAGGGCGGATGAGCAGTTCTTC; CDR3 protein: CASSRDRADEQFF
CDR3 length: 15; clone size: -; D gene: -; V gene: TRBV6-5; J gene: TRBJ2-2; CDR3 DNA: TGTGCCAGCAGTTGGACAGAAGCGAACACCGGGGAGCTGTTTTTT; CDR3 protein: CASSWTEANTGELFF
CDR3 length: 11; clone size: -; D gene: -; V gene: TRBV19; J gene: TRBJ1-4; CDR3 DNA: TGTGCCAGCGGATCATCCGAAAAACTGTTTTTT; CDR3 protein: CASGSSEKLFF
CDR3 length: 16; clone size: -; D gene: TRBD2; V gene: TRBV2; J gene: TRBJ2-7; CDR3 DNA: TGTGCCAGCAGTGACAGTATAGCGGGACTATCCTACGAGCAGTACTTC; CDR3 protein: CASSDSIAGLSYEQYF
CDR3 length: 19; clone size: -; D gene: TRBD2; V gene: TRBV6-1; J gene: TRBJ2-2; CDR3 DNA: TGTGCCAGCAGTGAATTCGAGCGGGGGGGCCTGGGGAACACCGGGGAGCTGTTTTTT; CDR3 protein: CASSEFERGGLGNTGELFF
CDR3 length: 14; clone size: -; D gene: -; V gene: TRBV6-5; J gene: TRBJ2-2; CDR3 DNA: TGTGCCAGCAGTTACCACGAAGGTACCGGGGAGCTGTTTTTT; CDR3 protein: CASSYHEGTGELFF
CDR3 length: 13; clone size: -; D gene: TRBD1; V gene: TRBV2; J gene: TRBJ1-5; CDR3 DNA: TGTGCCAGCAGGGGGGACAGGGGCCAGCCCCAGCATTTT; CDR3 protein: CASRGDRGQPQHF
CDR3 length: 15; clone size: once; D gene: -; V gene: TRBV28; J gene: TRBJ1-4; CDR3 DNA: TGTGCCAGCGTGAAGCCATCGGACCCAAATGAAAAACTGTTTTTT; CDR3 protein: CASVKPSDPNEKLFF
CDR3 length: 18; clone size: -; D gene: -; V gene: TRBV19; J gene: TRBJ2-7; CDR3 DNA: TGTGCCAGGGGCTCGCAACAGGATTGGACTCCAGGGTTCTACGAGCAGTACTTC; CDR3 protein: CARGSQQDWTPGFYEQYF
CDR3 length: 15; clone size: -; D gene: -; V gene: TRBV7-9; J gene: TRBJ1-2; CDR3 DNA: TGTGCCAGCAGCTTCGACAGAAAACCAAACTATGGCTACACCTTC; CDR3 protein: CASSFDRKPNYGYTF
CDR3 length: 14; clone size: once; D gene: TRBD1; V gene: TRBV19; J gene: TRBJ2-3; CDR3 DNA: TGTGCCAGTAGTCCGGACAGGGGTACAGATACGCAGTATTTT; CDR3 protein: CASSPDRGTDTQYF
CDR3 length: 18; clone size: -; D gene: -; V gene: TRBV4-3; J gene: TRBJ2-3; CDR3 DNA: TGCGCCAGCAGCCAAGATGGCATCCCCTCATTGGTCACAGATACGCAGTATTTT; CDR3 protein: CASSQDGIPSLVTDTQYF
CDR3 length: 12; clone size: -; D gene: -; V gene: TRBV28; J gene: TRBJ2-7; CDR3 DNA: TGTGCCAGCAGTTTTTGGGGGCGCGAGCAGTACTTC; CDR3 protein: CASSFWGREQYF
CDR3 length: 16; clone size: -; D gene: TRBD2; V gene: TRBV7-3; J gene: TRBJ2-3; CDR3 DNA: TGTGCCAGCAGCCGAGGGTCTAGCGGGAGGTTAGATACGCAGTATTTT; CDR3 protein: CASSRGSSGRLDTQYF
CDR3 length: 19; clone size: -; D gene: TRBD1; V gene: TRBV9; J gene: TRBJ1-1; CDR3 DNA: TGTGCCAGCAGCGTAGGGAAAAGGGACAGGGGAATAAAGAACACTGAAGCTTTCTTT; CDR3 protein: CASSVGKRDRGIKNTEAFF
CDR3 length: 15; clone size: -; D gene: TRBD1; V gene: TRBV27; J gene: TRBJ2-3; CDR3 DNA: TGTGCCAGCAGTTTAGGCGGACAGGGCTCAGATACGCAGTATTTT; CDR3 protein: CASSLGGQGSDTQYF
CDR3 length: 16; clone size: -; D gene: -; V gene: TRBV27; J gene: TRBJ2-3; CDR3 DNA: TGTGCCAGCAGTTCTCGCCGGACTACAGGCACAGATACGCAGTATTTT; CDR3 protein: CASSSRRTTGTDTQYF
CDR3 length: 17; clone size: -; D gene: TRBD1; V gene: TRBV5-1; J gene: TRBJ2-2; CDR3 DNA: TGCGCCAGCAGCTCACTAACAGGGGGCATATTGACCGGGGAGCTGTTTTTT; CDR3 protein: CASSSLTGGILTGELFF
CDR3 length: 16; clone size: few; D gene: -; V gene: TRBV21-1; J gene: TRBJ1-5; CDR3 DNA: TGTGCCAGCAGCAAAGAGGAGGGGGTGGGGAATCAGCCCCAGCATTTT; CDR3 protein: CASSKEEGVGNQPQHF
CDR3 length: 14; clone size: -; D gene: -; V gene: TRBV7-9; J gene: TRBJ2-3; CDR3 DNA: TGTGCCAGCAGCCGCATATCGGTTGCAGATACGCAGTATTTT; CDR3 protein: CASSRISVADTQYF
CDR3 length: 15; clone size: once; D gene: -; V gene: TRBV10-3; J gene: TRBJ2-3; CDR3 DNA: TGTGCCATCAGTGGCCGGGACGCCAGCACAGATACGCAGTATTTT; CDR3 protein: CAISGRDASTDTQYF
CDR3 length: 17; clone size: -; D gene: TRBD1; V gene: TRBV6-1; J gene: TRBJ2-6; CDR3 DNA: TGTGCCAGCAGTGAACCGGGACAGCTAACTGGGGCCAACGTCCTGACTTTC; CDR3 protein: CASSEPGQLTGANVLTF
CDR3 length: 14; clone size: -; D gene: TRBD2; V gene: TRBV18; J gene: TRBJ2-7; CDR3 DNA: TGTGCCAGCTCACCACTAGCGGGGGACTACGAGCAGTACTTC; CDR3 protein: CASSPLAGDYEQYF
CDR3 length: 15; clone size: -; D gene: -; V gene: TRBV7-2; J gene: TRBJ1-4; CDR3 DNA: TGTGCCAGCAGCTTATTGCCCGGGGGCGGGGAAAAACTGTTTTTT; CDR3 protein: CASSLLPGGGEKLFF
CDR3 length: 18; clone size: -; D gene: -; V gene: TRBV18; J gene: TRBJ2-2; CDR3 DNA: TGTGCCAGCTCACCACCGTCGGCAGGCGACGTCGTCACCGGGGAGCTGTTTTTT; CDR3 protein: CASSPPSAGDVVTGELFF
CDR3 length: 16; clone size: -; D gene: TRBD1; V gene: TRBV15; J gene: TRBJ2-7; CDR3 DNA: TGTGCCACCAGCAGAGCCCCGGGACAGGGGGTGTACGAGCAGTACTTC; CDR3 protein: CATSRAPGQGVYEQYF
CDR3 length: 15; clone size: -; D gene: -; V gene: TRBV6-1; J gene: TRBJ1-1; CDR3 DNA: TGTGCCAGCAGTCAGCGGGACATGCTTTACACTGAAGCTTTCTTT; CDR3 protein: CASSQRDMLYTEAFF
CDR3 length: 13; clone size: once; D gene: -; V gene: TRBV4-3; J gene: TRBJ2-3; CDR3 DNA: TGCGCCAGCAGCCAAGTACAGGGAGATACGCAGTATTTT; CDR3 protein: CASSQVQGDTQYF
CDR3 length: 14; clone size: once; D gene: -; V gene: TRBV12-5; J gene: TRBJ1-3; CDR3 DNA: TGTGCTAGTGGTTCAGGGGAGGCTGGAAACACCATATATTTT; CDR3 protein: CASGSGEAGNTIYF